The subject of this entry is one T cell receptor beta chain. The data are from a study of CD8 T cells in Susac syndrome. RNA in amounts of roughly 0.45 to 1 ug was reverse transcribed with random hexamers. Each CDR3 protein is one row after TCRdb ran MiXCR on the immunoSEQ multiplex PCR reads. The profile covers 400,000 to 550,000 distinct CDR3 sequences, with 75% to 90% appearing a single time and about 0.12% taken by the ten largest. V lost 4 bases to trimming and J lost 4 bases, with 15 bases between them. Germline V gives CDR1 SGHRS, CDR2 YFSETQ. CDR3 length: 14 amino acids. This clonotype originated in a human donor with multiple sclerosis. This chain joins TRBV5-1 and TRBJ2-7; possible D gene TRBD1, 6 bases. Sequences were obtained from CD8+ T cells from PBMCs. The DNA of the CDR3 is TGCGCCAGCAGCGGCTCGGGGACAAAGTACGAGCAGTACTTC. Amino acids: CASSGSGTKYEQYF. The entire variable domain, with the rest obtained from reference TRBV5-1 and TRBJ2-7, is as follows: KAGVTQTPRYLIKTRGQQVTLSCSPISGHRSVSWYQQTPGQGLQFLFEYFSETQRNKGNFPGRFSGRQFSNSRSEMNVSTLELGDSALYLCASSGSGTKYEQYFGPGTRLTVT.